The present entry profiles one T cell receptor beta chain with its context. What it binds is not known. This entry is derived from a study of cytomegalovirus exposure and HLA in healthy donors. The PCR was carried out with 60 Vbeta primers and 13 Jbeta primers. Only in-frame clones appear in the TCRdb table, and some are missing; sequencing was by immunoSEQ multiplex PCR. Here the sample table reports about 58,000 clones. Looked up from germline, CDR1 is SGHVS and CDR2 is FNYEAQ. The CDR3 contains 13 residues. V shed 5 bases and J 11 bases; nucleotides not matched to a gene: 11. Study-wide results and caveats: Earlier analysis found most TCR beta V segments productive about 90% or about 30% of the time.

The receptor comes from a woman aged 18-35 years in good health and CMV-seronegative. Material for sequencing was PBMCs. This chain uses TRBV7-6 with TRBJ2-7; 8 nucleotides match TRBD1. As DNA, the CDR3 is TGTGCCAGCAGCCCAGGGACAGGTCCTATTAAGTACTTC. Protein: CASSPGTGPIKYF.